This T cell receptor (beta chain) came from a study of siplizumab effects on memory and regulatory T cells. Regarding the study as a whole: Roughly 80-95% of dividing CD4+ or CD8+ clones were without an attributable naive or memory phenotype. With siplizumab, cumulative frequency of CD4+ memory-derived alloreactive sequences dropped significantly.

Each sample contributed about 10^5 TCR templates to the assay. Some clones are missing from TCRdb's copy, which holds only in-frame ones; the method was immunoSEQ multiplex PCR. The sample records around 110,000 clones, about 94% being singletons. On this clone itself: No antigen is known for it.

The TCR comes from a human donor in good health. Sequencing input: non-Treg CD4+ T cells sorted from blood.

The CDR3 DNA is TGTGCCAGTAGTAAGGCTTTCTCCTACGAGCAGTACTTC. Its translation is CASSKAFSYEQYF. This chain links TRBV19 with TRBJ2-7; D not resolved. Trimming took 4 bases from V and 0 from J, leaving 7 bases between them. CDR1 is LNHDA, CDR2 SQIVND, per germline (reference sequence). The CDR3 has 13 amino acids. Combining the CDR3 with reference TRBV19 and TRBJ2-7 gives the whole variable domain DGGITQSPKYLFRKEGQNVTLSCEQNLNHDAMYWYRQDPGQGLRLIYYSQIVNDFQKGDIAEGYSVSREKKESFPLTVTSAQKNPTAFYLCASSKAFSYEQYFGPGTRLTVT.